These 24 T cell receptor beta chains came from one sample sequenced in a study of early stage breast cancer tumors. Generated by immunoSEQ multiplex PCR, the TCRdb table keeps only in-frame clones and is missing some. The table includes fewer than 35,000 clones, around 70% detected once. Sequences were obtained from blood. These receptors all stem from a person in their fifties with breast cancer.

The chain recombines TRBV19 with TRBJ1-1, with TRBD1 matching over 8 bases. Trimming removed 4 bases from V and 1 base from J; junction bases left unmatched: 2. Germline V CDR1 and CDR2: LNHDA, SQIVND (reference sequence). The CDR3 totals 14 residues. As DNA, the CDR3 is TGTGCCAGTAGTACAGGGGGCGCGAACACTGAAGCTTTCTTT. Residues: CASSTGGANTEAFF.

A few counts support this clone. The chain couples TRBV7-2 to TRBJ1-1, with 7 positions matching TRBD1. This CDR3 comprises 14 residues. Trimming took 6 bases from V and 7 from J; bases not matched to a gene: 11. Germline lookup yields CDR1 SGHTA and CDR2 FQGNSA. CDR3 DNA sequence: TGTGCCAGCAGAAGGACGACAGGGATCCGTGAAGCTTTCTTT. Amino acid sequence: CASRRTTGIREAFF. Looking up the rest from reference TRBV7-2 and TRBJ1-1 gives the full variable domain: GAGVSQSPSNKVTEKGKDVELRCDPISGHTALYWYRQSLGQGLEFLIYFQGNSAPDKSGLPSDRFSAERTGGSVSTLTIQRTQQEDSAVYLCASRRTTGIREAFFGQGTRLTVV.

The chain is built from TRBV5-4 and TRBJ2-7; D is unclear. Trimming removed 5 bases from V and 1 base from J, with 10 bases in between. Germline V gene data show CDR1 as SGHNT and CDR2 as YYREEE (reference sequence). There are 13 residues in the CDR3. In nucleotides, the CDR3 is TGTGCCAGCAGTTACTTACCGTCCTACGAGCAGTACTTC. Translation gives CASSYLPSYEQYF.

This clone was detected only a few times. This chain joins TRBV4-3 and TRBJ2-5, with 12 nucleotides matching TRBD2. Germline V gene sequence: CDR1 LGHNA, CDR2 YSLEER. The ends lost 2 bases at V and 4 bases at J; junction bases unmatched: 5. This CDR3 contains 16 residues. This chain's CDR3 is CASSQTPGLAGETQYF. The CDR3 coding sequence is TGCGCCAGCAGCCAAACGCCGGGACTAGCGGGAGAGACCCAGTACTTC.

This clone appeared a few times. V usage is TRBV2 and J usage is TRBJ1-1; TRBD1 matches at 10 bases. V dropped 11 bases and J dropped 1; count of bases not matched to a gene: 16. Germline loops: CDR1 SNHLY, CDR2 FYNNEI. The CDR3 runs 17 residues. CDR3 nucleotide sequence: TGTGCCGGAACGGGACAGGGGATTCTGGGGTGGAACACTGAAGCTTTCTTT. The encoded protein is CAGTGQGILGWNTEAFF.

V usage is TRBV11-2 and J usage is TRBJ2-1; 9 nucleotides match TRBD2. Germline-derived CDR1 and CDR2 are SGHAT and FQNNGV. The CDR3 spans 15 residues. Trimming cost V 5 bases and J 4 bases; bases outside gene matches: 6. In DNA, the CDR3 is TGTGCCAGCAGCCTCCGACTAGCGGAGTACAATGAGCAGTTCTTC. As protein: CASSLRLAEYNEQFF.

There are a few counts of this clone. V gene TRBV7-9 combines with J gene TRBJ1-4; D is ambiguous. This CDR3 comprises 14 residues. V gave up 2 bases and J gave up 6 bases, with 10 bases separating them. CDR1 is SEHNR, CDR2 FQNEAQ, per germline (reference sequence). DNA of the CDR3: TGTGCCAGCAGCTTACGGAGGGAGGATGAAAAACTGTTTTTT. Protein product: CASSLRREDEKLFF.

The table lists this clone with a few counts. Other DNA sequences in this sample translate to the same CDR3. The chain uses TRBV28 and TRBJ1-5, with a possible D match to TRBD1 (5 bases). This CDR3 is 13 amino acids long. The germline CDR1 and CDR2 sequences are MDHEN and SYDVKM. The V gene lost 5 bases and the J gene lost 5 bases, with 10 bases spanning the gap. The CDR3: CASSPGTYQPQHF. The CDR3 region has the DNA TGTGCCAGCAGTCCCGGGACGTATCAGCCCCAGCATTTT.

The V gene is TRBV9, the J gene TRBJ2-1; D uncertain. V dropped 0 bases and J dropped 3 bases, with 4 bases sitting between them. The CDR3 covers 13 residues. CDR1 and CDR2 from the germline V gene are SGDLS and YYNGEE. CDR3 loop: CASSVAGYNEQFF. The CDR3 region has the DNA TGTGCCAGCAGCGTAGCTGGCTACAATGAGCAGTTCTTC.

This CDR3 is CASSLISAQETQYF. CDR3 DNA: TGTGCCAGCAGCTTGATATCCGCGCAAGAGACCCAGTACTTC. V usage is TRBV7-2 and J usage is TRBJ2-5; D uncertain. V lost 3 bases, J lost 2 bases, and 10 bases lay in between. Per the germline V gene, CDR1 is SGHTA and CDR2 is FQGNSA. The CDR3 is 14 amino acids.

This clone has just a few counts. The chain carries TRBV6-1 and TRBJ1-5; a weak D match, TRBD1 (6 bases). Trimming cost V 4 bases and J 2 bases, with 15 bases left between them. Germline loops: CDR1 MNHNS, CDR2 SASEGT. This CDR3 region has 16 residues. CDR3 residues: CASSAFGGQRNQPQHF. The CDR3, as DNA: TGTGCCAGCAGTGCTTTCGGAGGACAGCGCAATCAGCCCCAGCATTTT.

This clone was counted a single time. The chain's CDR3 is CASSHDGWYEQYF. The CDR3 nucleotides are TGTGCCAGCAGCCATGACGGTTGGTACGAGCAGTACTTC. The chain uses TRBV7-6 and TRBJ2-7; D ambiguous. The germline CDR1 and CDR2 sequences are SGHVS and FNYEAQ. Trimming removed 5 bases from V and 4 bases from J, with 12 bases in between. The length of the CDR3 is 13 residues.

The DNA of the CDR3 is TGTGCCAGCAGCCTACAGACCGAGCGGGAGACCCAGTACTTC. Translation: CASSLQTERETQYF. The chain has TRBV11-3 and TRBJ2-5; maybe TRBD2 (5 bases). Germline CDR1 reads SGHNT; CDR2 reads YENEEA. The V end was cut by 5 bases, the J end by 5 bases, with 15 bases between. This CDR3 spans 14 amino acids.

The DNA of the CDR3 is TGTGCCAGCAGCGGCCATAGCGGGAGTTTAGACAATGAGCAGTTCTTC. Its translation is CASSGHSGSLDNEQFF. This chain uses TRBV9 with TRBJ2-1; 9 nucleotides line up with TRBD2. This CDR3 is built from 16 residues. The junction had 9 bases not matched to a gene; V was cut back by 3 bases and J by 5 bases. Germline V gene sequence: CDR1 SGDLS, CDR2 YYNGEE.

For this clone: Sequence at one end of the junction differs from germline and may be a read error. This sequence joins TRBV10-3 and TRBJ2-3; 9 bases line up with TRBD2. CDR3 size: 15 residues. The germline CDR1 and CDR2 sequences are ENHRY and SYGVKD. CDR3: CAISESGTSTDTQYF. CDR3 DNA sequence: TGTGCCATCAGTGAGTCCGGGACTAGCACGGATACGCAGTATTTT.

V is TRBV18 and J is TRBJ2-1; D gene uncertain. The V end was cut by 0 bases, the J end by 5 bases, with 11 bases between. Germline CDR1 reads KGHSH; CDR2 reads LQKENI. This CDR3 is 15 amino acids long. As DNA, the CDR3 is TGTGCCAGCTCACCACCCGGTCGTCAAGACAATGAGCAGTTCTTC. Its protein is CASSPPGRQDNEQFF.

V is TRBV7-2 and J is TRBJ2-3, with a tentative D call TRBD1 (6 bases). CDR1 SGHTA and CDR2 FQGNSA come from the germline V gene. There are 14 residues in the CDR3. V gave up 2 bases and J gave up 1 base, with 7 bases separating them. CDR3 protein: CASSLSGGTDTQYF. CDR3 DNA sequence: TGTGCCAGCAGCTTATCAGGGGGCACAGATACGCAGTATTTT.

The rearrangement joins TRBV11-3 to TRBJ2-1; 10 bases map to TRBD2. CDR1 and CDR2 (germline): SGHNT, YENEEA. Germline trimming cut 5 bases from V and 1 base from J; bases unmatched to any gene: 14. This CDR3 region has 19 residues. The CDR3 loop is CASSPAGSLAGDSYNEQFF. DNA for the CDR3: TGTGCCAGCAGCCCGGCGGGGAGTCTAGCGGGAGATTCCTACAATGAGCAGTTCTTC. Supplemented by reference TRBV11-3 and TRBJ2-1, the full variable domain reads EAGVVQSPRYKIIEKKQPVAFWCNPISGHNTLYWYLQNLGQGPELLIRYENEEAVDDSQLPKDRFSAERLKGVDSTLKIQPAELGDSAVYLCASSPAGSLAGDSYNEQFFGPGTRLTVL.

The gene calls are TRBV29-1 and TRBJ2-6; TRBD1 matches at 9 bases. This CDR3 has 18 amino acids. Germline CDR1 is SQVTM and CDR2 is ANQGSEA. With V trimmed by 7 bases and J by 1 base, 14 bases remained unmatched. The CDR3, as DNA: TGCAGCGCCCGCGCGGGCCGGGACAGGGAATCTGGGGCCAACGTCCTGACTTTC. As protein: CSARAGRDRESGANVLTF.

The V gene is TRBV7-2, the J gene TRBJ1-2, with D perhaps matching TRBD1 (5 bases). Germline loops: CDR1 SGHTA, CDR2 FQGNSA. Trimming removed 2 bases from V and 1 base from J, with 17 bases in between. This CDR3 has 17 amino acids. The CDR3 region is CASSLIERDVYNYGYTF. The DNA of the CDR3 is TGTGCCAGCAGCTTAATCGAGCGGGACGTGTATAACTATGGCTACACCTTC. Full variable domain (missing parts from reference TRBV7-2 and TRBJ1-2): GAGVSQSPSNKVTEKGKDVELRCDPISGHTALYWYRQSLGQGLEFLIYFQGNSAPDKSGLPSDRFSAERTGGSVSTLTIQRTQQEDSAVYLCASSLIERDVYNYGYTFGSGTRLTVV.

This clone has more than one count but fewer than ten. The CDR3 protein is CASSVQPGQGALEQYF. CDR3 in DNA: TGTGCCAGCAGCGTTCAACCGGGACAGGGGGCTCTCGAGCAGTACTTC. The genes are TRBV9 and TRBJ2-7; the match to TRBD1 covers 12 bases. Germline lookup yields CDR1 SGDLS and CDR2 YYNGEE. CDR3 length: 16 amino acids. The V segment lost 2 bases and the J segment 6 bases; nucleotides outside the gene matches: 9.

For the CDR3, the DNA is TGTGCCAGCAGAGGCAGGGGGGACAACTATGGCTACACCTTC. Amino acids: CASRGRGDNYGYTF. The chain uses TRBV27 and TRBJ1-2; 7 bases map to TRBD1. The ends lost 6 bases at V and 2 bases at J; junction bases unmatched: 6. Germline V gene data show CDR1 as MNHEY and CDR2 as SMNVEV (reference sequence). The CDR3 runs 14 residues.

The chain has TRBV9 and TRBJ2-3; D not certain. CDR1 is SGDLS, CDR2 YYNGEE, per germline. V was pared by 4 bases and J by 2 bases, with 17 bases between. This CDR3 has 16 amino acids. The CDR3 loop is CASSPSGRLPTDTQYF. CDR3 bases: TGTGCCAGCAGCCCCTCTGGGCGGTTACCCACAGATACGCAGTATTTT.

V gene TRBV11-2 combines with J gene TRBJ2-5; D may be TRBD1 (6 bases). Trimming removed 3 bases at V and 2 bases at J, with 7 bases between. Germline CDR1 is SGHAT and CDR2 is FQNNGV. The length of the CDR3 is 13 residues. The CDR3 DNA reads TGTGCCAGCAGCTTGGACAGTCAAGAGACCCAGTACTTC. As protein: CASSLDSQETQYF.